Following are 26 T cell receptor beta chains from one sample sequenced in a study of cytomegalovirus exposure and HLA in healthy donors (dated by TCRdb to about 2017). The method was the immunoSEQ multiplex PCR assay. TCRdb holds this immuneACCESS table with in-frame rearrangements only. Some clones are missing; in checked studies, unresolved V genes explain under half, and the rest has no known cause. The sample table records roughly 100,000 clones; 85% to 90% of these occur just once. In total, the top ten clones hold approximately 4% of the sample. Sequencing was performed on PBMCs. The receptor source for this set is a woman between 18 and 29 years old in good health and CMV-seropositive.

V usage is TRBV7-5 and J usage is TRBJ2-2; the table's TRBD2 call for D was not verified on the DNA. TRBV7-5 is recorded as a pseudogene. The CDR3 extends over 19 amino acids. Here the CDR3 DNA reads TGTGTCAGAAGCTTAGCCAATTCGCAGGAGGGCTACAACCCCGGGGAGCTGTTTTTT. This sequence encodes CVRSLANSQEGYNPGELFF.

The chain links TRBV2 to TRBJ2-1, with TRBD2 as a possible D gene (5 bases). CDR1 SNHLY and CDR2 FYNNEI come from the germline V gene. Trimming left V 10 bases short and J 5 bases short, with 18 bases between. CDR3 length: 14 residues. The CDR3 DNA is TGTGCCACCAATTACCGAGGGAGTAACAATGAGCAGTTCTTC. Its protein product is CATNYRGSNNEQFF.

This clone was seen more than once but under ten times. This rearrangement joins TRBV11-3 to TRBJ2-5; 8 bases align to TRBD1. The trim removed 5 bases at V and 6 bases at J, leaving 11 bases unmatched. Germline CDR1 SGHNT, CDR2 YENEEA. This CDR3 has 15 amino acids. The CDR3 DNA is TGTGCCAGCAGCATAGGGCAGGGGGCAGGAAAGACCCAGTACTTC. Translating it yields CASSIGQGAGKTQYF.

In nucleotides, the CDR3 is TGTGCCAGCAGTTCGACAGGGGAAGGTGAAAAACTGTTTTTT. Its translation is CASSSTGEGEKLFF. V is TRBV28 and J is TRBJ1-4; 8 nucleotides line up with TRBD1. The CDR3 spans 14 residues. Germline V gives CDR1 MDHEN, CDR2 SYDVKM. V lost 4 bases to trimming and J lost 7 bases; unmatched junction nucleotides: 5.

This sequence joins TRBV27 and TRBJ2-7; 9 bases agree with TRBD2. This CDR3 has 15 amino acids. The germline CDR1 and CDR2 sequences are MNHEY and SMNVEV (reference sequence). Trimming removed 2 bases from V and 0 bases from J; junction bases left unmatched: 2. The CDR3 sequence: CASSLLSGSSYEQYF. CDR3 DNA sequence: TGTGCCAGCAGTTTACTTAGCGGGAGCTCCTACGAGCAGTACTTC.

The chain joins TRBV14 to TRBJ2-3; 8 nucleotides agree with TRBD2. J gave up 8 bases and V 5 bases, and 18 bases lay outside the gene matches. The germline gives CDR1 SGHDN, CDR2 FVKESK. The CDR3 has 17 amino acids. CDR3 in DNA: TGTGCCAGCAGCACAACCCGGAGCGATCGAGCGGGAGCTACGCAGTATTTT. Amino acid sequence: CASSTTRSDRAGATQYF.

The gene calls are TRBV5-1 and TRBJ1-2; 10 nucleotides match TRBD1. The ends lost 4 bases at V and 4 bases at J; junction bases unmatched: 4. The CDR3 contains 14 residues. Germline values: CDR1 SGHRS, CDR2 YFSETQ. The CDR3 spells CASSIGTGVYGYTF. CDR3 DNA sequence: TGCGCCAGCAGCATCGGGACAGGGGTCTATGGCTACACCTTC.

The gene calls are TRBV7-8 and TRBJ2-1, with no clear D. Germline CDR1 SGHVS, CDR2 FQNEAQ. The V end was cut by 3 bases, the J end by 0 bases, with 15 bases between. The CDR3 has 17 residues. CDR3 sequence: CASSFLGPASSYNEQFF. In DNA form, the CDR3 reads TGTGCCAGCAGCTTCCTGGGCCCAGCCAGCTCCTACAATGAGCAGTTCTTC.

V gene TRBV14 combines with J gene TRBJ2-5, with D possibly TRBD1 on 6 matching bases. The length of the CDR3 is 12 residues. Trimming removed 5 bases at V and 9 bases at J, with 13 bases between. Germline V gene lookup returns CDR1 SGHDN and CDR2 FVKESK. CDR3 region: CASSSHTGSQYF. The CDR3 DNA follows: TGTGCCAGCAGCTCGCATACAGGGTCCCAGTACTTC. Based on the CDR3 plus reference TRBV14 and TRBJ2-5, the full variable domain is EAGVTQFPSHSVIEKGQTVTLRCDPISGHDNLYWYRRVMGKEIKFLLHFVKESKQDESGMPNNRFLAERTGGTYSTLKVQPAELEDSGVYFCASSSHTGSQYFGPGTRLLVL.

The chain couples TRBV15 to TRBJ2-7; D is undetermined. This CDR3 contains 15 residues. Trimming cost V 0 bases and J 2 bases, with 11 bases left between them. The V gene's germline CDR1 is LNHNV and CDR2 YYDKDF (reference sequence). Here the CDR3 DNA reads TGTGCCACCAGCAGAGAAAACGGAGCACCCTACGAGCAGTACTTC. Translating gives CATSRENGAPYEQYF.

The chain links TRBV10-3 to TRBJ2-4; TRBD2 might be the D (6 bases). Trimming shortened V by 1 base and J by 1 base, and 8 bases separated the two germline ends. Germline loops: CDR1 ENHRY, CDR2 SYGVKD. This CDR3 has 15 amino acids. CDR3 loop: CAISEFRGAKNIQYF. Written as DNA, the CDR3 is TGTGCCATCAGTGAGTTCCGGGGGGCCAAAAACATTCAGTACTTC.

This clone was counted between two and nine times. This chain uses TRBV19 with TRBJ2-3, with TRBD1 matching over 8 bases. CDR1 and CDR2 from the germline V gene are LNHDA and SQIVND (reference sequence). Trimming at V came to 7 bases and at J to 6 bases, leaving 6 bases not matched to a gene. There are 13 residues in the CDR3. CDR3 nucleotide sequence: TGTGCCAGTATCGGCAGGGGGCTTGATACGCAGTATTTT. It specifies CASIGRGLDTQYF.

The rearrangement uses TRBV4-1 and TRBJ2-2; weak D call: TRBD2 (5 bases). V lost 6 bases to trimming and J lost 6 bases, with 11 bases between them. The CDR3 consists of 13 residues. The germline V gene has CDR1 MGHRA and CDR2 YSYEKL. Here the CDR3 DNA reads TGCGCCAGCAGGCGGTCGGAGGCCGGGGAGCTGTTTTTT. It translates to CASRRSEAGELFF.

This sequence joins TRBV5-8 and TRBJ2-2, with D maybe TRBD1 (5 bases). With 9 bases removed from V and 3 bases from J, the gap between germline ends came to 9 bases. This CDR3 has 12 residues. The germline gives CDR1 SGHTS, CDR2 YDEGEE. CDR3: CAKGNDTGELFF. CDR3 in DNA: TGTGCCAAGGGGAATGACACCGGGGAGCTGTTTTTT.

CDR3 in DNA: TGTGCCAGCATCGGGCGGGAGGGTTCCTACGAGCAGTACTTC. Residues: CASIGREGSYEQYF. The chain has TRBV2 and TRBJ2-7; 9 bases map to TRBD2. J was trimmed by 1 base and V by 7 bases; bases with no gene match: 5. The CDR3 consists of 14 residues. CDR1 and CDR2 from the germline V gene are SNHLY and FYNNEI.

The chain links TRBV27 to TRBJ1-2; TRBD1 agrees at 10 bases. From germline, CDR1 is MNHEY and CDR2 SMNVEV (reference sequence). The CDR3 sequence is 14 residues long. The junction had 8 bases not matched to a gene; V was cut back by 6 bases and J by 7 bases. CDR3 region: CASRRDRGTRGYTF. The DNA of the CDR3 is TGTGCCAGCAGACGGGACAGGGGTACTCGTGGCTACACCTTC.

The gene calls are TRBV2 and TRBJ2-5, with D maybe TRBD2 (6 bases). Per germline, CDR1 SNHLY and CDR2 FYNNEI. The CDR3 runs to 14 residues. Trimming removed 7 bases from V and 4 bases from J, with 16 bases in between. CDR3 sequence: CASTGGAQRETQYF. In DNA, the CDR3 is TGTGCCAGCACGGGCGGGGCCCAACGAGAGACCCAGTACTTC.

In its sample, this clone was seen a few times. This rearrangement joins TRBV19 to TRBJ1-2, with 12 positions matching TRBD1. The CDR3 covers 14 residues. In germline, CDR1 is LNHDA, CDR2 SQIVND (reference sequence). The V gene end was trimmed by 7 bases and the J gene end by 4 bases; junction bases not matched to a gene: 4. The CDR3 sequence is CASIGTGGTYGYTF. As DNA, the CDR3 is TGTGCCAGTATTGGGACAGGGGGCACCTATGGCTACACCTTC.

This sequence joins TRBV2 and TRBJ2-6, with 7 bases aligning to TRBD1. This CDR3 comprises 14 residues. V was pared by 10 bases and J by 0 bases, with 3 bases of the junction left unmatched. Germline V gives CDR1 SNHLY, CDR2 FYNNEI. The CDR3 region has the DNA TGTGCCATACAGGGGAACTCTGGGGCCAACGTCCTGACTTTC. It yields the protein CAIQGNSGANVLTF.

The J gene is TRBJ1-2, the V gene TRBV11-2; D is possibly TRBD1 (6 bases). The V gene's germline CDR1 is SGHAT and CDR2 FQNNGV. The CDR3 is 12 residues long. V shed 5 bases and J shed 7 bases, with 11 bases lying between them. The CDR3 protein is CASSETGFGYTF. The CDR3, as DNA: TGTGCCAGCAGCGAAACAGGGTTTGGCTACACCTTC.

The V and J genes are TRBV27 and TRBJ1-2; TRBD1 aligns across 7 bases. Per the germline V gene, CDR1 is MNHEY and CDR2 is SMNVEV (reference sequence). This CDR3 comprises 13 residues. The V gene end was trimmed by 3 bases and the J gene end by 4 bases; junction bases not matched to a gene: 2. CDR3 DNA: TGTGCCAGCAGTTTCCGGGACAGCTATGGCTACACCTTC. This encodes CASSFRDSYGYTF.

The gene calls are TRBV5-1 and TRBJ2-7, with a tentative D call TRBD2 (5 bases). The CDR3 consists of 13 residues. Germline loops: CDR1 SGHRS, CDR2 YFSETQ. With 2 bases removed from V and 5 bases from J, the gap between germline ends came to 11 bases. CDR3 nucleotide sequence: TGCGCCAGCAGCTTCGAGGGAGAAAACGAGCAGTACTTC. Its translation is CASSFEGENEQYF.

The rearrangement uses TRBV27 and TRBJ2-7, with D tentatively TRBD1 (6 bases). The CDR3 extends over 14 amino acids. The V end lost 3 bases, the J end lost 3 bases, and 12 bases lay between the germline ends. CDR1 and CDR2 (germline): MNHEY, SMNVEV (reference sequence). The CDR3 DNA reads as TGTGCCAGCAGTTTTCAGGACAGTCTCTACGAGCAGTACTTC. Protein product: CASSFQDSLYEQYF.

This sequence joins TRBV7-8 and TRBJ2-6; 9 nucleotides align to TRBD1. This CDR3 region has 18 residues. V shed 4 bases, J shed 0 bases, and the junction held 7 bases outside the gene matches. Germline values: CDR1 SGHVS, CDR2 FQNEAQ. This CDR3 is CASSSIGTGFSGANVLTF. CDR3 nucleotides: TGTGCCAGCAGCTCCATCGGGACAGGGTTCTCTGGGGCCAACGTCCTGACTTTC.

The chain has TRBV2 and TRBJ1-2; tentatively, D is TRBD1 (6 bases). Germline V CDR1 and CDR2: SNHLY, FYNNEI. V was trimmed by 3 bases and J by 5 bases, leaving 13 bases between them. The CDR3 loop spans 14 amino acids. The CDR3 bases are TGTGCCAGCAGTGAGGGAGGGGGAGTTTATGGCTACACCTTC. Its translation: CASSEGGGVYGYTF.

The chain joins TRBV5-1 to TRBJ2-1, with D possibly matching TRBD2 (6 bases). V gave up 5 bases and J gave up 4 bases, with 13 bases separating them. Germline V CDR1 and CDR2: SGHRS, YFSETQ. CDR3 length: 14 amino acids. The CDR3 DNA reads as TGCGCCAGCAGGTCGTATAGCGGATACAATGAGCAGTTCTTC. It codes for CASRSYSGYNEQFF.